Presented here are 11 T cell receptor beta chains from one specimen sequenced in a study of blood T cell repertoires in COVID-19. Profiled with immunoSEQ multiplex PCR; TCRdb holds only in-frame clones, not every one. Of under 150,000 clones listed, roughly 81% are singletons. What was sequenced was peripheral blood. Receptor source: a human donor with acute or convalescent COVID-19. The donor label of this sample is uncertain.

The rearrangement links TRBV6-1 to TRBJ1-2; unclear D gene. The CDR3 is made up of 16 amino acids. Trimming pared 0 bases from V and 4 bases from J, leaving 15 bases between. The germline CDR1 and CDR2 sequences are MNHNS and SASEGT. The CDR3 spells CASSEALKSRGYGYTF. The CDR3, as DNA: TGTGCCAGCAGTGAAGCGCTAAAGTCGCGGGGCTATGGCTACACCTTC.

The chain is built from TRBV30 and TRBJ2-7, with TRBD2 as a possible D gene (6 bases). The germline V gene encodes CDR1 GTSNPN and CDR2 SVGIG (reference sequence). V lost 3 bases and J 5 bases, leaving 11 bases between the germline ends. The CDR3 is made up of 12 amino acids. The CDR3: CAWSFGTDEQYF. The CDR3 nucleotides read TGTGCCTGGAGCTTTGGGACTGACGAGCAGTACTTC.

The rearrangement links TRBV3-1 (or the pseudogene TRBV3-2) to TRBJ1-1; D unclear. Trimming took 4 bases from V and 7 from J, leaving 16 bases between them. This CDR3 is 14 amino acids long. Germline V lookup: CDR1 LGHDT, CDR2 YNNKEL (reference sequence). In DNA, the CDR3 is TGTGCCAGCAGCCTTCGGGGTAGAGGAAATGAAGCTTTCTTT. This gives the protein CASSLRGRGNEAFF.

This sequence joins TRBV7-6 and TRBJ2-1; 11 nucleotides align to TRBD2. J lost 6 bases, V lost 1 base, and 2 bases had no gene match. Germline lookup yields CDR1 SGHVS and CDR2 FNYEAQ. This CDR3 is built from 15 residues. CDR3 sequence reads: CASSLDSGGGNEQFF. Here the CDR3 DNA reads TGTGCCAGCAGCTTAGATAGCGGGGGGGGCAATGAGCAGTTCTTC.

V usage is TRBV6-5 and J usage is TRBJ1-1; 11 bases are a match to TRBD1. Germline-derived CDR1 and CDR2 are MNHEY and SVGAGI. The trim removed 4 bases at V and 5 bases at J, leaving 6 bases unmatched. This CDR3 has 15 residues. The CDR3 DNA reads TGTGCCAGCAGTTTTGGGACAGGGGGGAGGACTGAAGCTTTCTTT. Translated: CASSFGTGGRTEAFF.

This sequence joins TRBV29-1 and TRBJ2-1; 13 bases map to TRBD2. J was trimmed by 0 bases and V by 7 bases; bases with no gene match: 9. The CDR3 totals 17 residues. Germline CDR1 and CDR2: SQVTM and ANQGSEA. This CDR3 reads CSGEGLAGTYSYNEQFF. The CDR3 DNA reads as TGCAGCGGGGAGGGACTAGCGGGGACTTACTCCTACAATGAGCAGTTCTTC.

The CDR3 sequence is CAIRGPFF. The DNA for the CDR3 is TGTGCCATCAGGGGACCGTTCTTC. The rearrangement joins TRBV19 to TRBJ2-1; possible D gene TRBD1, 6 bases. Trimming left V 10 bases short and J 15 bases short, with 10 bases between. Germline V gene sequence: CDR1 LNHDA, CDR2 SQIVND (reference sequence). The CDR3 runs 8 residues.

The chain uses TRBV5-4 and TRBJ2-3; the D gene is possibly TRBD1 (5 bases). The CDR3 is 15 amino acids. The germline CDR1 and CDR2 sequences are SGHNT and YYREEE (reference sequence). Trimming shortened V by 5 bases and J by 1 base, and 14 bases separated the two germline ends. For the CDR3, the DNA is TGTGCCAGCAGACCGCAGGGCTGGGGCACAGATACGCAGTATTTT. Protein: CASRPQGWGTDTQYF. The complete variable domain, with remaining parts taken from reference TRBV5-4 and TRBJ2-3, reads ETGVTQSPTHLIKTRGQQVTLRCSSQSGHNTVSWYQQALGQGPQFIFQYYREEENGRGNFPPRFSGLQFPNYSSELNVNALELDDSALYLCASRPQGWGTDTQYFGPGTRLTVL.

V and J are TRBV3-1 (or the pseudogene TRBV3-2) and TRBJ1-2; 9 nucleotides agree with TRBD1. V was pared by 4 bases and J by 9 bases, with 6 bases of the junction left unmatched. The CDR3 is 13 amino acids. Germline assignment: CDR1 LGHDT and CDR2 YNNKEL (reference sequence). The CDR3 protein is CASSPRTGDSYTF. The CDR3 coding sequence is TGTGCCAGCAGCCCCCGGACAGGGGACAGCTACACCTTC.

V gene TRBV5-1 combines with J gene TRBJ1-3, with TRBD1 as a possible D gene (6 bases). Germline assignment: CDR1 SGHRS and CDR2 YFSETQ. The CDR3 is made up of 14 amino acids. The V and J ends lost 0 bases and 4 bases respectively, with 8 bases between them. The CDR3, as DNA: TGCGCCAGCAGCTTGGGGGGGCTCGGAAACACCATATATTTT. Protein: CASSLGGLGNTIYF.

The chain combines TRBV5-5 with TRBJ1-5; D is undetermined. The V and J ends lost 0 bases and 1 base respectively, with 11 bases between them. CDR1 SGHKS and CDR2 YYEKEE come from the germline V gene (reference sequence). CDR3 length: 16 amino acids. The CDR3: CASSLEALRSNQPQHF. CDR3 coding DNA: TGTGCCAGCAGCTTGGAGGCCCTGCGGAGCAATCAGCCCCAGCATTTT. The full variable domain, in which reference TRBV5-5 and TRBJ1-5 provide the parts outside the CDR3, is DAGVTQSPTHLIKTRGQQVTLRCSPISGHKSVSWYQQVLGQGPQFIFQYYEKEERGRGNFPDRFSARQFPNYSSELNVNALLLGDSALYLCASSLEALRSNQPQHFGDGTRLSIL.